This record covers a single TCR beta chain. Its antigen remains unidentified. This CDR3 is built from 13 residues. V shed 3 bases and J shed 6 bases, with 12 bases lying between them. Germline V gene lookup returns CDR1 SQVTM and CDR2 ANQGSEA. These data come from a study of shared clonotypes between healthy human individuals. Regarding the study as a whole: With a handful of donors compared, roughly 4.9% of naive CD4 clonotypes were shared.

On sorted subsets, replicate PCRs used 200 ng DNA, or approximately 33,000 T cell genomes. The method was immunoSEQ multiplex PCR; TCRdb's version includes in-frame clones alone and lacks a portion of them. The table has hundreds of thousands of clones, about 97% seen once. The clonotype originates from a man in his thirties or forties in good health. This chain links TRBV29-1 with TRBJ2-1; D might be TRBD2 (5 bases). The sequencing input was memory CD8+ T cells sorted from blood. Subset indicated: CD45RO+ cells pooled with CCR7-negative TemRA cells. CDR3 sequence (DNA): TGCAGCGTTGACCTACTAGTGAGCAATGAGCAGTTCTTC. Translating it yields CSVDLLVSNEQFF.